One and the same sample provided the 32 T cell receptor beta chains below, sequenced in a study of technical replicates of blood from several donors. TCRdb's copy holds only in-frame clones and misses some; the assay was immunoSEQ multiplex PCR. This sample has about 82,000 clones, with more than 85% found just once. Sequenced sample: T cells isolated from PBMCs. Receptors were obtained from a human donor in good health.

J is TRBJ1-1 and V is TRBV6-6; 7 bases agree with TRBD1. The CDR3 extends over 15 amino acids. Trimming cost V 2 bases and J 6 bases; bases outside gene matches: 9. From germline, CDR1 is MNHNY and CDR2 SVGAGI (reference sequence). The CDR3 loop is CASSYGLQGQAEAFF. Here the CDR3 DNA reads TGTGCCAGCAGTTACGGGCTACAGGGGCAGGCTGAAGCTTTCTTT.

This chain links TRBV5-1 with TRBJ2-7; D perhaps matches TRBD1 (8 bases). The CDR3 loop spans 13 amino acids. Trimming cost V 3 bases and J 7 bases, with 14 bases left between them. The germline CDR1 and CDR2 sequences are SGHRS and YFSETQ. The CDR3, as DNA: TGCGCCAGCAGCTCGACAGGGGAGGGAGAGCAGTACTTC. Translation: CASSSTGEGEQYF.

This clone was seen just once. The chain carries TRBV28 and TRBJ2-3; possibly TRBD1 for D (6 bases). V lost 5 bases, J lost 3 bases, and 12 bases lay in between. CDR3 size: 14 residues. The V gene's germline CDR1 is MDHEN and CDR2 SYDVKM. CDR3 sequence (DNA): TGTGCCAGCAGTATTACAGGGATTACAGATACGCAGTATTTT. This codes for CASSITGITDTQYF.

The V call is TRBV9, the J call TRBJ2-3, with a weak D call TRBD2 (5 bases). Trimming shortened V by 4 bases and J by 6 bases, and 15 bases separated the two germline ends. Germline V gene lookup returns CDR1 SGDLS and CDR2 YYNGEE. The CDR3 spans 14 residues. CDR3 protein: CASSPPPSGDTQYF. CDR3 DNA sequence: TGTGCCAGCAGCCCACCCCCCAGCGGCGATACGCAGTATTTT.

This clone has a single count. The chain links TRBV5-4 to TRBJ2-1; TRBD2 aligns across 8 bases. The CDR3 is made up of 15 amino acids. J was trimmed by 6 bases and V by 4 bases; bases with no gene match: 9. The germline V gene encodes CDR1 SGHNT and CDR2 YYREEE (reference sequence). CDR3 sequence: CASSVPAGVGNEQFF. CDR3 bases: TGTGCCAGCAGCGTTCCAGCGGGAGTGGGCAATGAGCAGTTCTTC.

The rearrangement links TRBV28 to TRBJ2-3, with D unclear. Germline CDR1 and CDR2: MDHEN and SYDVKM. The CDR3 is 12 amino acids. The germline V and J ends were trimmed by 4 bases and 2 bases, with 4 bases remaining between them. Here the CDR3 reads CASSSPTDTQYF. The CDR3 region has the DNA TGTGCCAGCAGTTCTCCCACAGATACGCAGTATTTT.

The CDR3 is CAIKGSGTSGRGDEQYF. DNA of the CDR3: TGTGCCATCAAGGGCTCCGGGACTAGCGGGAGAGGAGACGAGCAGTACTTC. This chain joins TRBV10-3 and TRBJ2-7; 14 bases map to TRBD2. The length of the CDR3 is 17 residues. J gave up 5 bases and V 7 bases, and 13 bases lay outside the gene matches. Germline V gene data show CDR1 as ENHRY and CDR2 as SYGVKD.

The V gene is TRBV15, the J gene TRBJ2-3, with no clear D. V was clipped by 6 bases and J by 2 bases, with 15 bases between them. The CDR3 covers 15 residues. The V gene's germline CDR1 is LNHNV and CDR2 YYDKDF (reference sequence). The CDR3 DNA reads as TGTGCCACCAGTTTCTCGCGGTTCTCCACAGATACGCAGTATTTT. Translating gives CATSFSRFSTDTQYF.

The V call is TRBV29-1, the J call TRBJ2-1; D might be TRBD1 (6 bases). Looked up from germline, CDR1 is SQVTM and CDR2 is ANQGSEA. Trimming shortened V by 6 bases and J by 4 bases, and 19 bases separated the two germline ends. This CDR3 has 15 residues. The CDR3 spells CSVVPRQGHYNEQFF. For the CDR3, the DNA is TGCAGCGTGGTCCCGAGGCAGGGACATTACAATGAGCAGTTCTTC.

The genes are TRBV19 and TRBJ2-7; 8 nucleotides line up with TRBD1. CDR1 LNHDA and CDR2 SQIVND come from the germline V gene (reference sequence). CDR3 length: 14 amino acids. Trimming took 6 bases from V and 4 from J; bases not matched to a gene: 8. CDR3 residues: CASSLDRATYEQYF. In DNA form, the CDR3 reads TGTGCCAGTAGCTTGGACAGGGCGACATACGAGCAGTACTTC.

This clone has just one count. This rearrangement joins TRBV7-7 to TRBJ2-2, with 9 bases that match TRBD1. V lost 5 bases, J lost 7 bases, and 11 bases stayed unmatched. CDR3 length: 16 amino acids. The germline V gene has CDR1 SSHAT and CDR2 FNYEAQ (reference sequence). The CDR3 DNA sequence: TGTGCCAGCAGCCCCGCCGGGACAGGGTATAACGGGGAGCTGTTTTTT. As protein: CASSPAGTGYNGELFF.

The chain recombines TRBV7-9 with TRBJ2-7; TRBD2 matches at 13 bases. This CDR3 has 17 amino acids. Germline values: CDR1 SEHNR, CDR2 FQNEAQ (reference sequence). J lost 0 bases, V lost 7 bases, and 9 bases had no gene match. The chain's CDR3 is CASTPGLAGTVSYEQYF. As DNA, the CDR3 is TGTGCCAGCACCCCGGGACTAGCGGGGACGGTCTCCTACGAGCAGTACTTC.

The chain has TRBV15 and TRBJ2-5; D may be TRBD2 (6 bases). The CDR3 loop spans 13 amino acids. The V and J ends lost 3 bases and 5 bases respectively, with 10 bases between them. Germline V gene data show CDR1 as LNHNV and CDR2 as YYDKDF (reference sequence). CDR3 nucleotide sequence: TGTGCCACCAGCAGTTGGGGAGGCGAGACCCAGTACTTC. Residues: CATSSWGGETQYF.

This chain joins TRBV4-1 and TRBJ2-7, with D uncertain. V lost 1 base and J 4 bases, leaving 11 bases between the germline ends. The CDR3 totals 14 residues. Germline V CDR1 and CDR2: MGHRA, YSYEKL. The chain's CDR3 is CASSQVYIGYEQYF. The DNA for the CDR3 is TGCGCCAGCAGCCAAGTTTATATCGGTTACGAGCAGTACTTC.

The V gene is TRBV25-1, the J gene TRBJ1-4, with TRBD1 matching 7 bases. This CDR3 is built from 18 residues. After removal of 3 bases from V and 2 bases from J, the junction contained 12 bases not matched to a gene. From germline, CDR1 is MGHDK and CDR2 SYGVNS. The CDR3 loop reads CASSEGLQGSNTNEKLFF. CDR3 sequence (DNA): TGTGCCAGCAGTGAGGGGTTACAGGGGAGTAACACTAATGAAAAACTGTTTTTT.

The chain is built from TRBV28 and TRBJ2-7; a weak D match, TRBD1 (6 bases). The V gene's germline CDR1 is MDHEN and CDR2 SYDVKM. The CDR3 has 12 amino acids. Trimming removed 8 bases at V and 0 bases at J, with 8 bases between. The DNA of the CDR3 is TGTGCCAGCTGGACAGACTCCTACGAGCAGTACTTC. This sequence encodes CASWTDSYEQYF.

The chain couples TRBV2 to TRBJ2-3, with D hard to call. The germline CDR1 and CDR2 sequences are SNHLY and FYNNEI. Between the trimmed V and J ends, which lost 4 bases and 1 base, there was a span of 3 bases. This CDR3 spans 12 amino acids. The CDR3 DNA reads as TGTGCCAGCAGTGGCGGCACAGATACGCAGTATTTT. This codes for CASSGGTDTQYF. Full variable domain (outside the CDR3, taken from reference TRBV2 and TRBJ2-3): EPEVTQTPSHQVTQMGQEVILRCVPISNHLYFYWYRQILGQKVEFLVSFYNNEISEKSEIFDDQFSVERPDGSNFTLKIRSTKLEDSAMYFCASSGGTDTQYFGPGTRLTVL.

The chain couples TRBV6-5 to TRBJ2-7; D gene ambiguous. CDR1 is MNHEY and CDR2 is SVGAGI in the germline V gene. Between the trimmed V and J ends, which lost 2 bases and 2 bases, there was a span of 13 bases. This CDR3 spans 15 amino acids. CDR3: CASSYNYNEPYEQYF. In DNA form, the CDR3 reads TGTGCCAGCAGTTACAACTACAATGAGCCCTACGAGCAGTACTTC.

The CDR3 here is CASSVGSQVDTQYF. The CDR3 DNA sequence: TGTGCCAGCAGCGTCGGGAGTCAGGTAGATACGCAGTATTTT. The chain is built from TRBV5-8 and TRBJ2-3; D is perhaps TRBD2 (6 bases). V dropped 4 bases and J dropped 5 bases, with 14 bases sitting between them. There are 14 residues in the CDR3. CDR1 SGHTS and CDR2 YDEGEE come from the germline V gene.

Here the CDR3 DNA reads TGTGCCAGCGGACTCGGACAGGGCCCCACAGATACGCAGTATTTT. This gives the protein CASGLGQGPTDTQYF. This rearrangement joins TRBV5-8 to TRBJ2-3, with TRBD1 identical over 8 bases. The CDR3 runs to 15 residues. V lost 7 bases and J lost 2; bases outside the gene matches: 9. Germline CDR1 is SGHTS and CDR2 is YDEGEE.

This clone was counted a single time. The V and J genes are TRBV30 and TRBJ2-7; 11 nucleotides align to TRBD2. V lost 3 bases to trimming and J lost 3 bases; unmatched junction nucleotides: 1. The V gene's germline CDR1 is GTSNPN and CDR2 SVGIG (reference sequence). The CDR3 extends over 13 amino acids. CDR3 in DNA: TGTGCCTGGAGACTAGCGGGAGTCTACGAGCAGTACTTC. This codes for CAWRLAGVYEQYF.

This clone was counted only a few times. The chain couples TRBV5-1 to TRBJ1-1, with D tentatively TRBD1 (6 bases). From germline, CDR1 is SGHRS and CDR2 YFSETQ. The V end lost 4 bases, the J end lost 3 bases, and 13 bases lay between the germline ends. The CDR3 contains 14 residues. The CDR3 loop is CASSEQGTDTEAFF. As DNA, the CDR3 is TGCGCCAGCAGCGAACAGGGTACGGACACTGAAGCTTTCTTT.

The chain joins TRBV25-1 to TRBJ1-2; TRBD1 aligns across 9 bases. The CDR3 contains 16 residues. In germline, CDR1 is MGHDK, CDR2 SYGVNS. Germline trimming cut 6 bases from V and 8 bases from J; bases unmatched to any gene: 16. In DNA, the CDR3 is TGTGCCAGCAGCGAACTCAACACAGGACAGGGGAAGGGCTACACCTTC. Amino acid sequence: CASSELNTGQGKGYTF.

The chain couples TRBV10-3 to TRBJ2-7; 7 nucleotides line up with TRBD1. CDR1 and CDR2 from the germline V gene are ENHRY and SYGVKD. The CDR3 covers 14 residues. Unmatched junction bases numbered 4, after V lost 4 bases and J lost 1 base. CDR3 sequence: CAISVSGQSYEQYF. CDR3 bases: TGTGCCATCAGTGTTTCGGGACAGTCCTACGAGCAGTACTTC.

The rearrangement links TRBV13 to TRBJ2-7; 10 nucleotides match TRBD2. The CDR3 runs to 14 residues. Germline CDR1 is PRHDT and CDR2 is FYEKMQ (reference sequence). Losses at the gene ends were 4 bases for V and 5 bases for J; bases not matched to a gene: 5. CDR3 nucleotides: TGTGCCAGCAGCTGGGAGCGGGAGGGCGACGAGCAGTACTTC. Translation: CASSWEREGDEQYF.

This clone has just one count. This chain links TRBV5-1 with TRBJ1-1; TRBD1 is a possible D gene (5 bases). The CDR3 extends over 13 amino acids. CDR1 and CDR2 from the germline V gene are SGHRS and YFSETQ. V lost 4 bases, J lost 1 base, and 8 bases lay in between. The CDR3 coding sequence is TGCGCCAGCAGCCCTACAGGGAACACTGAAGCTTTCTTT. Residues: CASSPTGNTEAFF.

This sequence joins TRBV27 and TRBJ2-5; TRBD1 might be the D (5 bases). The CDR3 spans 13 residues. From germline, CDR1 is MNHEY and CDR2 SMNVEV (reference sequence). V dropped 6 bases and J dropped 1 base, with 9 bases sitting between them. The CDR3 loop is CASSQGLQETQYF. CDR3 DNA: TGTGCCAGCAGCCAGGGTCTCCAAGAGACCCAGTACTTC.

The chain couples TRBV5-1 to TRBJ2-7; D is ambiguous. Trimming took off 8 bases at V and 3 bases at J, with 15 bases between the two ends. The CDR3 runs 13 residues. Germline-derived CDR1 and CDR2 are SGHRS and YFSETQ. In DNA, the CDR3 is TGCGCCAGTGGAAGAGAAGAGGTCTACGAGCAGTACTTC. Protein: CASGREEVYEQYF. The full variable domain, in which reference TRBV5-1 and TRBJ2-7 provide the parts outside the CDR3, is KAGVTQTPRYLIKTRGQQVTLSCSPISGHRSVSWYQQTPGQGLQFLFEYFSETQRNKGNFPGRFSGRQFSNSRSEMNVSTLELGDSALYLCASGREEVYEQYFGPGTRLTVT.

This chain uses TRBV7-9 with TRBJ2-3; D is uncertain. V lost 2 bases and J 2 bases, leaving 11 bases between the germline ends. Germline values: CDR1 SEHNR, CDR2 FQNEAQ (reference sequence). This CDR3 spans 15 amino acids. CDR3 bases: TGTGCCAGCAGCTTAAGCTCAAGTCCCACAGATACGCAGTATTTT. Amino acid sequence: CASSLSSSPTDTQYF.

The chain carries TRBV6-5 and TRBJ2-7, with D perhaps TRBD2 (6 bases). Germline V gene lookup returns CDR1 MNHEY and CDR2 SVGAGI. The V end lost 7 bases, the J end lost 7 bases, and 17 bases lay between the germline ends. The length of the CDR3 is 13 residues. The DNA for the CDR3 is TGTGCCAGCAAAAACACGGGGGTAGGGGAGCAGTACTTC. This sequence encodes CASKNTGVGEQYF.

The CDR3 DNA reads TGTGCCAGTAGTTCGGATGGGGCAGTCTCCTACGAGCAGTACTTC. Amino acids: CASSSDGAVSYEQYF. This chain uses TRBV19 with TRBJ2-7, with a weak D call TRBD1 (5 bases). CDR3 length equals 15 residues. Trimming cost V 5 bases and J 0 bases, with 14 bases left between them. Germline V gene sequence: CDR1 LNHDA, CDR2 SQIVND (reference sequence).

V gene TRBV2 combines with J gene TRBJ2-7; D remains unclear. Trimming left V 9 bases short and J 0 bases short, with 18 bases between. This CDR3 comprises 15 residues. CDR1 is SNHLY, CDR2 FYNNEI, per germline. The CDR3 sequence is CASYSETFSSYEQYF. The CDR3 nucleotides are TGTGCCAGTTACTCCGAGACTTTTAGCTCCTACGAGCAGTACTTC.